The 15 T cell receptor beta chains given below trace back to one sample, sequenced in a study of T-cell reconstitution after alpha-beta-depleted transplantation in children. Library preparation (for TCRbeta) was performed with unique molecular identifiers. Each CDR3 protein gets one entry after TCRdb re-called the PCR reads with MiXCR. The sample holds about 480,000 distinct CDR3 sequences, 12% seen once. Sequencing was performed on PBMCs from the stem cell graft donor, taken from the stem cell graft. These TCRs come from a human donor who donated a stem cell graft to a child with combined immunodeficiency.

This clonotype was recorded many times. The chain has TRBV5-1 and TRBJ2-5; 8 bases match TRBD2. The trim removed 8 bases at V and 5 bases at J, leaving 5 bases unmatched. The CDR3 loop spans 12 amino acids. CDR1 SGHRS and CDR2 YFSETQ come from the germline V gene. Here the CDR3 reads CASKRESETQYF. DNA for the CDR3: TGCGCCAGTAAGCGGGAGTCGGAGACCCAGTACTTC.

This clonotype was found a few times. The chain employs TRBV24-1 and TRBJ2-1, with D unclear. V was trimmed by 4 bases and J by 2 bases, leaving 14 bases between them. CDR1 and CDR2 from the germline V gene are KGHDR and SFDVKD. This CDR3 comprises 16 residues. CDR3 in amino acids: CATSEGRNPPYNEQFF. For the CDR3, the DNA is TGTGCCACCAGTGAGGGTCGTAATCCCCCCTACAATGAGCAGTTCTTC.

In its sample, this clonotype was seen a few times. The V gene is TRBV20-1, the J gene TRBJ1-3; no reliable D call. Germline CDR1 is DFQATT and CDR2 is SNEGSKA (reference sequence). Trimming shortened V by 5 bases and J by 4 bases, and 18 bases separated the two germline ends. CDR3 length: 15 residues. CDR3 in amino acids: CSALPGSVVGNTIYF. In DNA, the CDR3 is TGCAGTGCTCTTCCGGGTTCGGTCGTCGGAAACACCATATATTTT.

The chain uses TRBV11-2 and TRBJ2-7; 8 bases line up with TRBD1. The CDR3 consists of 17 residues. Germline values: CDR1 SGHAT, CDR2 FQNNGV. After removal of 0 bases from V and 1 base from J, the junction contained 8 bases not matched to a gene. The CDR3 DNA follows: TGTGCCAGCAGCTTAGATCGACGGACAGGGAAATCCTACGAGCAGTACTTC. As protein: CASSLDRRTGKSYEQYF. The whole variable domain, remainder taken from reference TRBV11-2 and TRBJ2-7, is EAGVAQSPRYKIIEKRQSVAFWCNPISGHATLYWYQQILGQGPKLLIQFQNNGVVDDSQLPKDRFSAERLKGVDSTLKIQPAKLEDSAVYLCASSLDRRTGKSYEQYFGPGTRLTVT.

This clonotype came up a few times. In DNA form, the CDR3 reads TGTGCCAGCACGAGGGGGAGGAACCAAGAGACCCAGTACTTC. This gives the protein CASTRGRNQETQYF. V usage is TRBV2 and J usage is TRBJ2-5; D is perhaps TRBD1 or TRBD2 (6 bases each). There are 14 residues in the CDR3. Germline V gene sequence: CDR1 SNHLY, CDR2 FYNNEI. The V end lost 7 bases, the J end lost 0 bases, and 12 bases lay between the germline ends.

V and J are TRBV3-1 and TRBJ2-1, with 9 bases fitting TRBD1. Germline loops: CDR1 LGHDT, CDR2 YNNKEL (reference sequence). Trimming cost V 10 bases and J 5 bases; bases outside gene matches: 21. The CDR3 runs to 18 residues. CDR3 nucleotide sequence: TGTGCCACCTCCCAAGCAGTACACGGGACAGGGAAGGACAATGAGCAGTTCTTC. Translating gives CATSQAVHGTGKDNEQFF.

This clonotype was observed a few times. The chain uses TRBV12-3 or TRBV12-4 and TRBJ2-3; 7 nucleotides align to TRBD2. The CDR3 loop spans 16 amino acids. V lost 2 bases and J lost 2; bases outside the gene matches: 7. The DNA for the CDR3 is TGTGCCAGCAGTTTAACACGGCTAGCGGCCACAGATACGCAGTATTTT. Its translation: CASSLTRLAATDTQYF.

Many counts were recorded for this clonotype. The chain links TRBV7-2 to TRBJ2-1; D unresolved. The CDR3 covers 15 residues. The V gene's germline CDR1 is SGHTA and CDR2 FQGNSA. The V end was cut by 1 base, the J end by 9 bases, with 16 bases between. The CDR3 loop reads CASSLDGEVIREQFF. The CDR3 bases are TGTGCCAGCAGCTTAGACGGAGAGGTTATTCGTGAGCAGTTCTTC.

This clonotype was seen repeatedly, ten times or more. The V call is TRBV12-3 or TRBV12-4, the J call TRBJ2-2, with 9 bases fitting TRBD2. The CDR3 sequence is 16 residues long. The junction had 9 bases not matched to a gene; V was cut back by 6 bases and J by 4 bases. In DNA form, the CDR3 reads TGTGCCAGCAGCTCCTTAGCGGGAGCCGGCACCGGGGAGCTGTTTTTT. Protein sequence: CASSSLAGAGTGELFF.

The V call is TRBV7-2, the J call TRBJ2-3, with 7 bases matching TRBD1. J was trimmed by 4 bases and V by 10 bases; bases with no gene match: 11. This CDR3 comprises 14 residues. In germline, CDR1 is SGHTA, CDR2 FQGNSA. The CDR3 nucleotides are TGTGCCATCAGTCAGGAAGGACAGGCAGATACGCAGTATTTT. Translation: CAISQEGQADTQYF.

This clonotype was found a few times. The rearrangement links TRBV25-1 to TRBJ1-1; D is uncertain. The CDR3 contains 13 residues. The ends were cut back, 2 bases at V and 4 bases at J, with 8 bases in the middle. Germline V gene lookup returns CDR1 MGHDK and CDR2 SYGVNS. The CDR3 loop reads CASSEGRATEAFF. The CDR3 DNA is TGTGCCAGCAGTGAAGGGAGGGCCACTGAAGCTTTCTTT.

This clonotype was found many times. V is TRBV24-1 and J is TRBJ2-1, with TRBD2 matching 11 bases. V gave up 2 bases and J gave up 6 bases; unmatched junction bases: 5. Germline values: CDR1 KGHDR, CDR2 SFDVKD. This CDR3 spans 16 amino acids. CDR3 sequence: CATSDYGTSGPNEQFF. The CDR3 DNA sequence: TGTGCCACCAGTGATTATGGGACTAGCGGCCCCAATGAGCAGTTCTTC.

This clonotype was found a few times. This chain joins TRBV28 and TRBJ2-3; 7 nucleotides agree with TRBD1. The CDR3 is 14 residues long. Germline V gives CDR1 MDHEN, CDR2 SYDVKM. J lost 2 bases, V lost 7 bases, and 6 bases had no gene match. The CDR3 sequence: CASKIQGFTDTQYF. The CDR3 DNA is TGTGCCAGCAAAATACAGGGGTTCACAGATACGCAGTATTTT.

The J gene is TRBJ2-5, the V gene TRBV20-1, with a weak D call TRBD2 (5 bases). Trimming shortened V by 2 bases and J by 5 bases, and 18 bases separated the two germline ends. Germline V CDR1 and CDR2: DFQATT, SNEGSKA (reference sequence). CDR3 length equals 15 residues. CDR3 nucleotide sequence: TGCAGTGCTAGACCGCGGGTCCGCAACTGGGAGACCCAGTACTTC. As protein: CSARPRVRNWETQYF.

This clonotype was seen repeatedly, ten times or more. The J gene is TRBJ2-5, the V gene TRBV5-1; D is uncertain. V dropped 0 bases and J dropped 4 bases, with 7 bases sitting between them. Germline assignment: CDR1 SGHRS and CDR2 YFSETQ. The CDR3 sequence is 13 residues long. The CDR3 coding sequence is TGCGCCAGCAGCTTGGAGGGAACAGAGACCCAGTACTTC. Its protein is CASSLEGTETQYF.